This T cell receptor (beta chain) emerged from a study of T-cell memory formation after mild COVID-19. TCRdb used MiXCR to reprocess the 5' RACE reads, holding one entry per CDR3 protein. The sample has 300,000 to 400,000 distinct CDR3 sequences, around 28% seen once; the top ten hold about 13%. This CDR3 is built from 16 residues. The V gene lost 3 bases and the J gene lost 1 base, with 15 bases spanning the gap. Germline V gene data show CDR1 as MDHEN and CDR2 as SYDVKM. The sample was PBMCs or a T cell subset sorted from them (not recorded which). The origin of this receptor is an adult woman who had mild COVID-19 (a few samples of this study predate the infection). Cell type and time point are not known. The V and J genes are TRBV28 and TRBJ1-1; D possibly corresponds to TRBD1 (6 bases). The CDR3 spells CASSLGPQGRNTEAFF. The CDR3 nucleotides read TGTGCCAGCAGTTTGGGGCCTCAGGGGAGGAACACTGAAGCTTTCTTT.